Shown below are 29 T cell receptor beta chains from a single sample sequenced in a study of blood T cell repertoires in COVID-19. Repertoires were generated with immunoSEQ multiplex PCR, while TCRdb's copy carries only in-frame clones and drops some. The repertoire holds hundreds of thousands of clones, with around 87% as singletons. Input material: PBMCs or T cells enriched from blood (not recorded which). The source of these receptors is a woman aged 45-59 years who had recovered from COVID-19.

The CDR3 reads CASSLSGAYEQYF. The CDR3 coding sequence is TGTGCCAGCAGCTTATCAGGGGCTTACGAGCAGTACTTC. The chain is built from TRBV7-6 and TRBJ2-7; weak D call: TRBD1 (6 bases). The CDR3 totals 13 residues. Trimming stripped 2 bases from V and 4 bases from J, with 9 bases between. CDR1 is SGHVS, CDR2 FNYEAQ, per germline.

This clone was seen a single time. The rearrangement uses TRBV3-1 (or the pseudogene TRBV3-2) and TRBJ1-1; possibly TRBD1 for D (6 bases). Germline V gene lookup returns CDR1 LGHDT and CDR2 YNNKEL (reference sequence). The CDR3 sequence is 14 residues long. V shed 6 bases and J shed 2 bases, with 13 bases lying between them. The CDR3 spells CASRERDKNTEAFF. As DNA, the CDR3 is TGTGCCAGCAGAGAGCGGGACAAAAACACTGAAGCTTTCTTT.

The J gene is TRBJ1-3, the V gene TRBV19, with D perhaps matching TRBD1 (6 bases). V lost 10 bases and J 2 bases, leaving 15 bases between the germline ends. Germline CDR1 and CDR2: LNHDA and SQIVND (reference sequence). This CDR3 is 14 amino acids long. The CDR3 DNA sequence: TGTGCCACAGGGGCCCCCCGCACTGGAAACACCATATATTTT. The encoded protein is CATGAPRTGNTIYF.

J is TRBJ2-7 and V is TRBV4-1; D gene uncertain. Trimming cost V 3 bases and J 7 bases, with 16 bases left between them. The CDR3 is 14 residues long. Germline V gives CDR1 MGHRA, CDR2 YSYEKL. For the CDR3, the DNA is TGCGCCAGCAGCCAGGCCCAAGATGGGCTAGAGCAGTACTTC. Translation: CASSQAQDGLEQYF.

The chain is built from TRBV3-1 (or the pseudogene TRBV3-2) and TRBJ1-3; TRBD1 agrees at 7 bases. The germline CDR1 and CDR2 sequences are LGHDT and YNNKEL (reference sequence). The V segment lost 6 bases and the J segment 0 bases; nucleotides outside the gene matches: 2. CDR3 length: 14 amino acids. The CDR3 nucleotides read TGTGCCAGCAGGGGGGACAGCTCTGGAAACACCATATATTTT. It encodes CASRGDSSGNTIYF.

The chain carries TRBV4-3 and TRBJ1-2, with no clear D. The germline gives CDR1 LGHNA, CDR2 YSLEER. V was pared by 7 bases and J by 4 bases, with 22 bases between. This CDR3 is built from 16 residues. The CDR3 protein is CASTTLLFADSYGYTF. The DNA for the CDR3 is TGCGCCAGCACCACACTTCTATTTGCGGATTCCTATGGCTACACCTTC.

The chain couples TRBV2 to TRBJ1-2; D ambiguous. This CDR3 is 12 amino acids long. V lost 6 bases and J lost 5, with 10 bases in between. CDR1 SNHLY and CDR2 FYNNEI come from the germline V gene. The CDR3 nucleotides are TGTGCCAGCAGCAATCCGGGGTATGGCTACACCTTC. Encoded protein: CASSNPGYGYTF.

V gene TRBV6-6 combines with J gene TRBJ1-5, with TRBD1 matching over 9 bases. Trimming removed 5 bases from V and 5 bases from J; junction bases left unmatched: 16. CDR3 length: 18 residues. CDR1 is MNHNY, CDR2 SVGAGI, per germline (reference sequence). The CDR3 is CASSGSGTGRDFYQPQHF. The CDR3 DNA follows: TGTGCCAGCAGTGGATCCGGGACAGGGCGCGATTTTTATCAGCCCCAGCATTTT.

The V call is TRBV10-3, the J call TRBJ1-5; TRBD1 might be the D (6 bases). This CDR3 is built from 14 residues. Germline V gene data show CDR1 as ENHRY and CDR2 as SYGVKD. V dropped 6 bases and J dropped 0 bases, with 9 bases sitting between them. The CDR3 loop reads CAIRDSNSNQPQHF. The CDR3 bases are TGTGCCATCAGGGACAGCAATAGCAATCAGCCCCAGCATTTT.

This chain uses TRBV7-3 with TRBJ2-3, with 9 positions matching TRBD2. Germline CDR1 reads SGHTA; CDR2 reads FQGTGA. Unmatched junction bases numbered 10, after V lost 4 bases and J lost 8 bases. The CDR3 length is 15 residues. This CDR3 reads CASSSAGGLQGTQYF. The CDR3 DNA reads TGTGCCAGCAGCTCAGCGGGGGGCCTCCAGGGTACGCAGTATTTT. The full variable domain, its missing parts supplied by reference TRBV7-3 and TRBJ2-3, is GAGVSQTPSNKVTEKGKYVELRCDPISGHTALYWYRQSLGQGPEFLIYFQGTGAADDSGLPNDRFFAVRPEGSVSTLKIQRTERGDSAVYLCASSSAGGLQGTQYFGPGTRLTVL.

The J gene is TRBJ1-6, the V gene TRBV12-3 or TRBV12-4; TRBD1 agrees at 8 bases. Losses at the gene ends were 8 bases for V and 7 bases for J; bases not matched to a gene: 4. The CDR3 runs 13 residues. CDR3 nucleotide sequence: TGTGCCAGCGGACAGGGTCCCAATTCACCCCTCCACTTT. This translates into CASGQGPNSPLHF.

V usage is TRBV5-1 and J usage is TRBJ2-7; D may be TRBD1 (5 bases). V lost 7 bases and J lost 6, with 17 bases in between. CDR3 length equals 13 residues. Germline assignment: CDR1 SGHRS and CDR2 YFSETQ. Here the CDR3 reads CASRVDLGREQYF. CDR3 sequence (DNA): TGCGCCAGCCGCGTTGACCTGGGGCGCGAGCAGTACTTC.

The chain links TRBV30 to TRBJ1-1; weak D call: TRBD1 (6 bases). This CDR3 has 12 residues. Trimming removed 5 bases from V and 4 bases from J, with 11 bases in between. Per the germline V gene, CDR1 is GTSNPN and CDR2 is SVGIG (reference sequence). CDR3 loop: CAWGGAVTEAFF. The CDR3 nucleotides are TGTGCCTGGGGGGGGGCGGTCACTGAAGCTTTCTTT.

J is TRBJ2-6 and V is TRBV27, with TRBD1 as a possible D gene (5 bases). With 3 bases removed from V and 0 bases from J, the gap between germline ends came to 12 bases. The germline V gene has CDR1 MNHEY and CDR2 SMNVEV (reference sequence). CDR3 length: 17 amino acids. CDR3 sequence reads: CASSLGQVASGANVLTF. CDR3 in DNA: TGTGCCAGCAGTTTGGGGCAGGTCGCCTCTGGGGCCAACGTCCTGACTTTC.

The chain carries TRBV6-2 or TRBV6-3 and TRBJ1-1; D possibly corresponds to TRBD1 (5 bases). V lost 5 bases, J lost 5 bases, and 21 bases lay in between. The CDR3 covers 16 residues. Germline V gives CDR1 MNHEY, CDR2 SVGEGT. The CDR3, as DNA: TGTGCCAGCAGTATGAATTTGGGCAGGGCTGGGACTGAAGCTTTCTTT. This codes for CASSMNLGRAGTEAFF.

This chain links TRBV5-4 with TRBJ2-5, with 9 bases aligning to TRBD2. V was pared by 2 bases and J by 1 base, with 3 bases of the junction left unmatched. The CDR3 is 15 residues long. CDR1 and CDR2 (germline): SGHNT, YYREEE (reference sequence). CDR3 bases: TGTGCCAGCAGCTTAACAGCGGGGGGCCAAGAGACCCAGTACTTC. Its translation: CASSLTAGGQETQYF.

CDR3 sequence: CASSLVGGAINYGYTF. In DNA, the CDR3 is TGTGCCAGCAGCTTAGTGGGGGGGGCAATCAACTATGGCTACACCTTC. The gene calls are TRBV7-2 and TRBJ1-2; the D gene is possibly TRBD1 (6 bases). V gave up 1 base and J gave up 2 bases, with 14 bases separating them. CDR1 is SGHTA, CDR2 FQGNSA, per germline. The CDR3 covers 16 residues.

The chain carries TRBV6-2 or TRBV6-3 and TRBJ1-1; D gene uncertain. V dropped 5 bases and J dropped 0 bases, with 10 bases sitting between them. In germline, CDR1 is MNHEY, CDR2 SVGEGT. This CDR3 spans 14 amino acids. The CDR3 protein is CASSNNLVNTEAFF. The CDR3 nucleotides read TGTGCCAGCAGTAACAACCTAGTGAACACTGAAGCTTTCTTT.

V gene TRBV5-1 combines with J gene TRBJ1-4; D uncertain. The ends were cut back, 0 bases at V and 0 bases at J, with 6 bases in the middle. The CDR3 loop spans 15 amino acids. CDR1 SGHRS and CDR2 YFSETQ come from the germline V gene. CDR3 in DNA: TGCGCCAGCAGCTTGGCGTCAGCAACTAATGAAAAACTGTTTTTT. Its protein product is CASSLASATNEKLFF.

This sequence joins TRBV25-1 and TRBJ1-6; TRBD1 might be the D (6 bases). This CDR3 is built from 17 residues. Looked up from germline, CDR1 is MGHDK and CDR2 is SYGVNS. V lost 8 bases and J 0 bases, leaving 17 bases between the germline ends. The CDR3 DNA reads as TGTGCCAGCCAACAGGGTTTATCGAGCTCCTATAATTCACCCCTCCACTTT. This sequence encodes CASQQGLSSSYNSPLHF.

The rearrangement joins TRBV3-1 (or the pseudogene TRBV3-2) to TRBJ1-4; D perhaps matches TRBD1 (5 bases). This CDR3 is built from 16 residues. Germline V gives CDR1 LGHDT, CDR2 YNNKEL (reference sequence). V lost 0 bases and J lost 1, with 9 bases in between. The CDR3 sequence: CASSQDREVTNEKLFF. DNA for the CDR3: TGTGCCAGCAGCCAAGACAGGGAGGTAACTAATGAAAAACTGTTTTTT.

This clone was observed a single time. The chain links TRBV18 to TRBJ1-1, with D hard to call. The CDR3 runs to 14 residues. Trimming took 3 bases from V and 1 from J, leaving 9 bases between them. Germline V gives CDR1 KGHSH, CDR2 LQKENI. In DNA form, the CDR3 reads TGTGCCAGCTCACCGGCAGGTGGGAACACTGAAGCTTTCTTT. Translated, it gives CASSPAGGNTEAFF.

V gene TRBV7-9 combines with J gene TRBJ1-1; 7 positions agree with TRBD1. The junction had 7 bases not matched to a gene; V was cut back by 2 bases and J by 4 bases. The germline CDR1 and CDR2 sequences are SEHNR and FQNEAQ (reference sequence). This CDR3 region has 15 residues. CDR3 residues: CASSLSSYRGTEAFF. CDR3 sequence (DNA): TGTGCCAGCAGCTTATCGTCCTACAGGGGCACTGAAGCTTTCTTT.

The chain has TRBV5-1 and TRBJ2-5; a possible D gene is TRBD1 (6 bases). CDR1 and CDR2 from the germline V gene are SGHRS and YFSETQ. V was shortened by 0 bases and J by 2 bases, with 17 bases between the two germline ends. This CDR3 is 17 amino acids long. CDR3: CASSLAGTRTTQETQYF. For the CDR3, the DNA is TGCGCCAGCAGCTTGGCCGGGACACGAACGACGCAAGAGACCCAGTACTTC.

The V and J genes are TRBV6-2 or TRBV6-3 and TRBJ2-4; D might be TRBD1 (6 bases). Trimming took off 6 bases at V and 10 bases at J, with 19 bases between the two ends. CDR1 is MNHEY, CDR2 SVGEGT, per germline. The CDR3 has 14 residues. The CDR3 protein is CASSSTGQKGIQYF. CDR3 in DNA: TGTGCCAGCAGCTCTACCGGACAGAAAGGTATTCAGTACTTC.

This CDR3 is CASSRGQGSYNEQFF. The CDR3 region has the DNA TGTGCCAGCAGTAGGGGACAGGGCTCCTACAATGAGCAGTTCTTC. The chain has TRBV28 and TRBJ2-1, with 9 bases matching TRBD1. With 5 bases clipped from V and 0 bases from J, the junction kept 2 bases outside the gene matches. In germline, CDR1 is MDHEN, CDR2 SYDVKM. The CDR3 covers 15 residues.

The chain has TRBV5-6 and TRBJ2-7, with 11 nucleotides matching TRBD2. Per the germline V gene, CDR1 is SGHDT and CDR2 is YYEEEE. V was pared by 3 bases and J by 3 bases, with 8 bases of the junction left unmatched. This CDR3 region has 16 residues. CDR3 bases: TGTGCCAGCAGCTGGACGACTAGCGGGGTAGGCTACGAGCAGTACTTC. This translates into CASSWTTSGVGYEQYF.

This clone is a singleton in its sample. Germline is not matched at one junction end, which may reflect a read error. The V call is TRBV2, the J call TRBJ1-1; TRBD1 matches at 9 bases. The CDR3 covers 12 residues. Per germline, CDR1 SNHLY and CDR2 FYNNEI. The CDR3 bases are TGTGCCAGCAGGGAAGGGACAGGGGAAGCTTTCTTT. Translation gives CASREGTGEAFF.

The chain combines TRBV3-1 (or the pseudogene TRBV3-2) with TRBJ2-2; D gene uncertain. The V end lost 4 bases, the J end lost 9 bases, and 12 bases lay between the germline ends. The CDR3 contains 13 residues. CDR1 and CDR2 from the germline V gene are LGHDT and YNNKEL (reference sequence). CDR3 nucleotides: TGTGCCAGCAGCCCCTTTGGCATCCGGGAGCTGTTTTTT. Its translation is CASSPFGIRELFF.